This note documents a single TCR beta chain sequence. Other DNA sequences in this specimen translate into the identical CDR3. This entry comes from a study of blood T cell repertoires in COVID-19. Across the study: Sources were T cells, B-cell-depleted T cells, or PBMCs; the material itself was cDNA or gDNA.

Original methodology: Amplification from reference gene primers served as the basis for estimated nucleated cell counts. Clones were read by immunoSEQ multiplex PCR, and TCRdb kept only the in-frame ones, dropping some. V and J calls plus clone size are reproduced from that table; the DNA served to infer D and trimming. The sample records more than 95,000 clones, roughly 92% being singletons. The CDR3 has 12 residues. CDR1 is GTSNPN, CDR2 SVGIG, per germline (reference sequence). The germline V and J ends were trimmed by 6 bases and 0 bases, with 8 bases remaining between them. Seattle participants joined during active infection and were tracked over time.

The sequenced material came from peripheral blood. This receptor was identified in a man in his fifties or sixties with COVID-19, enrolled during active disease. The chain combines TRBV30 with TRBJ2-5, with a tentative D call TRBD2 (6 bases). CDR3 amino acids: CACGTHQETQYF. CDR3 coding DNA: TGTGCCTGCGGGACTCACCAAGAGACCCAGTACTTC.